The sequence of this T cell receptor (beta chain) was determined in a study of cytomegalovirus exposure and HLA in healthy donors. Study background: As an earlier analysis found, about 190 million T cells yielded about 120 million unique TCR beta sequences.

60 Vbeta and 13 Jbeta primers were used in PCR. The authors' processing: The count from a later analysis was 70 million to 85 million unique TCR beta chains, around 11 million of them shared. The assay was immunoSEQ multiplex PCR, and TCRdb's table has in-frame clones only and misses some. V and J calls and clone size are given by that table; D and trimming were obtained from the DNA. The repertoire consists of some 160,000 clones, with roughly four fifths occurring once and the leading ten covering approximately 3.6%. The germline V and J ends were trimmed by 3 bases and 2 bases, with 11 bases remaining between them. The CDR3 runs 16 residues. Germline-derived CDR1 and CDR2 are KGHSH and LQKENI. Points on this clone: Antigen unknown.

Findings and caveats of the study: TCR beta sequences numbering over 15,000 were associated with HLA alleles at 0.05 false discovery rate in a later analysis.

Sequenced input: PBMCs. The chain recombines TRBV18 with TRBJ2-6; possibly TRBD1 for D (6 bases). The TCR sequence derives from a male donor in good health and CMV-seronegative. In nucleotides, the CDR3 is TGTGCCAGCTCACCTCTCAGGGGTACTGGGGCCAACGTCCTGACTTTC. This translates into CASSPLRGTGANVLTF.